This T cell receptor beta chain was sequenced for a study of blood T cell repertoires in COVID-19. Study-level information: The study drew acute and convalescent COVID-19 samples from the United States, Italy and Spain.

Generated by immunoSEQ multiplex PCR, the TCRdb table keeps only in-frame clones and is missing some. The profile shows approximately 270,000 clones, over 85% of them singletons. This clone was seen a few times. Individuals drawn from 24 US areas were about 18 to 100 years old. The study assigned cohorts using participant-reported clinical history. Trimming took off 1 base at V and 5 bases at J, with 14 bases between the two ends. The CDR3 covers 14 residues. In germline, CDR1 is SQVTM, CDR2 ANQGSEA. This receptor was identified in an older woman who had recovered from COVID-19. V is TRBV29-1 and J is TRBJ2-5; tentatively, D is TRBD2 (7 bases). Sequences were obtained from PBMCs or T cells enriched from blood (not recorded which). CDR3 sequence: CSVEAGGRWETQYF. CDR3 nucleotides: TGCAGCGTTGAAGCGGGGGGCCGATGGGAGACCCAGTACTTC.